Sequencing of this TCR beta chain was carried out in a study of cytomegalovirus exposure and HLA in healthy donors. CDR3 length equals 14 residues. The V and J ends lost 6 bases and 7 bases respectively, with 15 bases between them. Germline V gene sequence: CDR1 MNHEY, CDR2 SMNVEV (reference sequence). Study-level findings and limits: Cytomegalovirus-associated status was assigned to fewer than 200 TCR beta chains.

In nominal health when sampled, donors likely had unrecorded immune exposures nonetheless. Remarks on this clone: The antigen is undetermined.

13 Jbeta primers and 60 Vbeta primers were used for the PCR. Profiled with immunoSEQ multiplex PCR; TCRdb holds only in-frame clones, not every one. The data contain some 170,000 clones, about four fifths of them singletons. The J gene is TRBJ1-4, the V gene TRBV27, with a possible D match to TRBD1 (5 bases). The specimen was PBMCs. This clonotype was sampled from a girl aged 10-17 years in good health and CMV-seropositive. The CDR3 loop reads CASSLYRGSEKLFF. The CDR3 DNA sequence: TGTGCCAGCAGCCTGTATCGGGGGAGTGAAAAACTGTTTTTT.